The 4 T cell receptor beta chains presented below share a single source sample, sequenced in a study of immune characterization of retroperitoneal liposarcoma. TCRdb used MiXCR to reprocess the PCR reads, holding one entry per CDR3 protein. Here the sample spans around 20,000 distinct CDR3 sequences, under 45% being singletons. Sequenced input: blood. The receptors here all came from a male donor with retroperitoneal liposarcoma.

The chain carries TRBV11-2 and TRBJ2-2; 8 bases are shared with TRBD1. The germline V gene encodes CDR1 SGHAT and CDR2 FQNNGV. The CDR3 extends over 16 amino acids. The J segment lost 2 bases and the V segment lost 5 bases, leaving 7 bases of the junction unmatched. The CDR3 region is CASSGLDRENTGELFF. CDR3 bases: TGTGCCAGCAGCGGCTTGGACAGGGAAAACACCGGGGAGCTGTTTTTT. Variable domain in full (rest from reference TRBV11-2 and TRBJ2-2): EAGVAQSPRYKIIEKRQSVAFWCNPISGHATLYWYQQILGQGPKLLIQFQNNGVVDDSQLPKDRFSAERLKGVDSTLKIQPAKLEDSAVYLCASSGLDRENTGELFFGEGSRLTVL.

By sample share, this clonotype is medium-sized. The chain recombines TRBV6-1 with TRBJ2-5; D uncertain. Trimming left V 5 bases short and J 0 bases short, with 7 bases between. The CDR3 length is 13 residues. Germline values: CDR1 MNHNS, CDR2 SASEGT. The DNA for the CDR3 is TGTGCCAGCAGTTTGACACACCAAGAGACCCAGTACTTC. The encoded protein is CASSLTHQETQYF.

The chain has TRBV6-2 or TRBV6-3 and TRBJ2-3; possible D gene TRBD2, 5 bases. The V and J ends lost 5 bases and 3 bases respectively, with 15 bases between them. This CDR3 comprises 15 residues. CDR1 and CDR2 from the germline V gene are MNHEY and SVGEGT. This CDR3 reads CASSTNGLATDTQYF. The DNA for the CDR3 is TGTGCCAGCAGTACTAATGGGCTAGCTACAGATACGCAGTATTTT.

This clonotype was found a few times. V usage is TRBV12-5 and J usage is TRBJ2-5; 7 positions match TRBD2. V trimming: 3 bases; J trimming: 4 bases; junction bases outside the gene matches: 8. This CDR3 is built from 15 residues. The germline V gene has CDR1 LGHNT and CDR2 FRNRAP. As DNA, the CDR3 is TGTGCTAGTGGTTTACTTCTCTGGGGGGGAGAGACCCAGTACTTC. Amino acid sequence: CASGLLLWGGETQYF.